The rows below give T cell receptor beta chains drawn from one sample of a study of immune characterization of retroperitoneal liposarcoma. One entry per CDR3 protein, called by TCRdb with MiXCR from the PCR reads. The data contain about 4,100 distinct CDR3 sequences, over 25% of them singletons. Input material: blood. The source of these receptors is a female donor with retroperitoneal liposarcoma. Each CDR3 is given with its conserved first and last residue. D genes are given only for firm matches. Size is omitted from some rows. Given values are once, few, many or a class for expanded clones.

J gene,D gene,clone size,V gene,CDR3 DNA,CDR3 protein
TRBJ1-1,-,-,TRBV12-3/TRBV12-4,TGTGCCAGCAGTGCCATACGGGAGTTGGCTTTCTTT,CASSAIRELAFF
TRBJ2-7,TRBD1,few,TRBV27,TGTGCCAGCAGGTTGGGAGACAGGGGTTCCTACGAGCAGTACTTC,CASRLGDRGSYEQYF
TRBJ2-2,-,-,TRBV6-6,TGTGCCAGCAGCAACCGGGGAGGGGAGCTGTTTTTT,CASSNRGGELFF
TRBJ2-7,TRBD1,-,TRBV6-6,TGTGCCAGCAGTTACTCCCGGGACAGGGGGCGCGAGCAGTACTTC,CASSYSRDRGREQYF
TRBJ1-2,TRBD1,few,TRBV18,TGTGCCAGCTCTCCCGGGACAGGAGCTAACTATGGCTACACCTTC,CASSPGTGANYGYTF
TRBJ2-3,TRBD1,few,TRBV6-1,TGTGCCAGCCAAACCGGGACAGCAAGCACAGATACGCAGTATTTT,CASQTGTASTDTQYF
TRBJ2-1,TRBD1,medium-sized,TRBV6-1,TGTGCCAGCAGTCAACGGACAGGCAGCGAGCAGTTCTTC,CASSQRTGSEQFF
TRBJ2-7,-,medium-sized,TRBV27,TGTGCCAGCCGACTAAATTTCCACAGGCCTCTAGACGAGCAGTACTTC,CASRLNFHRPLDEQYF
TRBJ2-1,TRBD1,-,TRBV27,TGTGCCAGTCGACAGGGTATTCACAATGAGCAGTTCTTC,CASRQGIHNEQFF
TRBJ2-7,TRBD2,large,TRBV6-1,TGTGCCAGCAGTGACCCGGGACTAGCGGGGACTTACTCCTACAATGAGCAGTACTTC,CASSDPGLAGTYSYNEQYF
TRBJ1-1,-,few,TRBV6-5,TGTGCCAGCAGTTATGAACGGGGCACTGAAGCTTTCTTT,CASSYERGTEAFF
TRBJ2-1,TRBD2,-,TRBV12-3/TRBV12-4,TGTGCCAGCGGTTGGGCTAGCGGGGAGCAGTTCTTC,CASGWASGEQFF
TRBJ2-7,-,-,TRBV6-5,TGTGCCAGCAGTTACCTAGTGCAGGGGCCGGGGGAGCAGTACTTC,CASSYLVQGPGEQYF
TRBJ2-2,-,medium-sized,TRBV6-1,TGTGCCAGCAGTGAAGAGGGGACACTGGACACCGGGGAGCTGTTTTTT,CASSEEGTLDTGELFF
TRBJ2-5,-,-,TRBV6-1,TGTGCCAGCAATATATTCAGGGACCAAGAGACCCAGTACTTC,CASNIFRDQETQYF
TRBJ1-4,-,few,TRBV6-1,TGTGCCAGCAGTGAAGTGGGGGGTACTAATGAAAAACTGTTTTTT,CASSEVGGTNEKLFF
TRBJ2-1,TRBD2,-,TRBV19,TGTGCCAGTAGTATAGATCCGGGGGGACTAGCGGGACAACAGTTCTTC,CASSIDPGGLAGQQFF
TRBJ2-7,TRBD2,few,TRBV6-1,TGTGCCAGCCGGACTAGCGGGAGGAGGGGGATCGAGCAGTACTTC,CASRTSGRRGIEQYF
TRBJ2-7,TRBD2,-,TRBV27,TGTGCCACCGGGACTAGCGACTACGAGCAGTACTTC,CATGTSDYEQYF
TRBJ2-5,TRBD2,medium-sized,TRBV7-2,TGTGCCAGCAGCGACGTAGCGGGAGGGCTTCAAGGAGAGACCCAGTACTTC,CASSDVAGGLQGETQYF